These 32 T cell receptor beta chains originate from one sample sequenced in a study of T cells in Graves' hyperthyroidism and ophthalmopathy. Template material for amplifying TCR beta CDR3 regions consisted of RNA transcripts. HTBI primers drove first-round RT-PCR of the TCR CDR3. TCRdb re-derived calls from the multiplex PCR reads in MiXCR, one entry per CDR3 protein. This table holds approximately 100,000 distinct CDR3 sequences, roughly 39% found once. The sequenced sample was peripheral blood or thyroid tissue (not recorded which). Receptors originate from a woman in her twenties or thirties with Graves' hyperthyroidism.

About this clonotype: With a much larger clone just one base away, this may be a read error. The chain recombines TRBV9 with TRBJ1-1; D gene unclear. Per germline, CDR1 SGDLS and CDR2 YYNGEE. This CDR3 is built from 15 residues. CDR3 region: CASSGSGRMNTEALF. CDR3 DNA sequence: TGTGCCAGCAGCGGGAGCGGACGAATGAACACTGAAGCTCTCTTT.

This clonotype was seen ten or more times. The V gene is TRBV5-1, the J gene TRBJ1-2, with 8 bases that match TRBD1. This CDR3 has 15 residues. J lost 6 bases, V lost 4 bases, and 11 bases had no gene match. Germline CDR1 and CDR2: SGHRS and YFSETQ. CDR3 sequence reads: CASSTNDRGRDGYTF. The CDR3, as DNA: TGCGCCAGCAGCACGAATGACAGGGGAAGGGATGGCTACACCTTC.

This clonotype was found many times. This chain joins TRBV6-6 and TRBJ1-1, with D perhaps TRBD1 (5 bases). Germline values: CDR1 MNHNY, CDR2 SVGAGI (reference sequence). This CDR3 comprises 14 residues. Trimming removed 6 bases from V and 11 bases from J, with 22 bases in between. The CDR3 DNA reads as TGTGCCAGCAGCCTATACCAAACCAGGGTGAGGGCTTTCTTT. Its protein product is CASSLYQTRVRAFF.

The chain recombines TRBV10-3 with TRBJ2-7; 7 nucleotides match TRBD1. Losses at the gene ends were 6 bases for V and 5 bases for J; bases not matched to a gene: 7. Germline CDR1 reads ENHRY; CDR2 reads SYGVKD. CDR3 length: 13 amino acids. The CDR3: CAIRTTGIHEQYF. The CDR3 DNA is TGTGCCATCAGAACGACAGGGATCCACGAGCAGTACTTC.

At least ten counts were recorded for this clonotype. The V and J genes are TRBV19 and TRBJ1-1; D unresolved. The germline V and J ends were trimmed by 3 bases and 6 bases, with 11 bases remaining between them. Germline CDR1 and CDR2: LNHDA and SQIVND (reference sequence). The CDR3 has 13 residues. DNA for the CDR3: TGTGCCAGTAGTATCAACCCGGACGCTGAAGCTTTCTTT. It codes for CASSINPDAEAFF.

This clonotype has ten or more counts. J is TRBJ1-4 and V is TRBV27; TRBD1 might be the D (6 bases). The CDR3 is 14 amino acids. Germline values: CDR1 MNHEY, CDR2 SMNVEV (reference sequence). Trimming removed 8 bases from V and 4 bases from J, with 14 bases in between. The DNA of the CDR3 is TGTGCCAGCGGCCTAGGGGGGTATAATGAAAAACTGTTTTTT. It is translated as CASGLGGYNEKLFF.

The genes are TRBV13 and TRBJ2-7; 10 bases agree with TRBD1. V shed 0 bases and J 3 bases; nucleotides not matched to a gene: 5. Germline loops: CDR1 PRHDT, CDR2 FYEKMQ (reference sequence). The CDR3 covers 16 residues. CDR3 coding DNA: TGTGCCAGCAGCTTAGGGTTTAGGACAGGGGGCTACGAGCAGTACTTC. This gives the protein CASSLGFRTGGYEQYF.

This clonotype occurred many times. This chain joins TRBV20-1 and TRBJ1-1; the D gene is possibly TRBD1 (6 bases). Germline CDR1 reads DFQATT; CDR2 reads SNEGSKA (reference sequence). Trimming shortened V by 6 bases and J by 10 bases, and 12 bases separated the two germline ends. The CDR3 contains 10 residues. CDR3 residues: CSAGGGVAFF. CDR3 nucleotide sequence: TGCAGTGCCGGGGGCGGGGTAGCTTTCTTT.

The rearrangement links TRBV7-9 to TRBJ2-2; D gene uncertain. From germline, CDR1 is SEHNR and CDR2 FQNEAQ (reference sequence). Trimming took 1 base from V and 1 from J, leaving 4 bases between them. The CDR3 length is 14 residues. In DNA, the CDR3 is TGTGCCAGCAGCTTAGACATGAACACCGGGGAGCTGTTTTTT. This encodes CASSLDMNTGELFF.

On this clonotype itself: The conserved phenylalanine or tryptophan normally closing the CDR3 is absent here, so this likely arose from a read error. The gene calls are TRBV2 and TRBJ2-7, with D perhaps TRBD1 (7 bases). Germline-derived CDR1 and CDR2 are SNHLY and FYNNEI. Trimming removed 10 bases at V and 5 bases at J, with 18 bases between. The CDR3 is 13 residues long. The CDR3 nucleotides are TGTGCCAACTCATTAACAGGGGAGGACGAGCAGTACCTC. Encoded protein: CANSLTGEDEQYL.

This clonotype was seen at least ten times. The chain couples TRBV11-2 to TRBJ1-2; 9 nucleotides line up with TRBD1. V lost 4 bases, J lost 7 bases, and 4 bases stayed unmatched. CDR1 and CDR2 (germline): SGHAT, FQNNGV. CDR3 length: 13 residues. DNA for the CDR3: TGTGCCAGCAGCTCCGACAGGGGGTTTGGCTACACCTTC. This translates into CASSSDRGFGYTF. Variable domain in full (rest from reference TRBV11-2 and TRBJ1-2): EAGVAQSPRYKIIEKRQSVAFWCNPISGHATLYWYQQILGQGPKLLIQFQNNGVVDDSQLPKDRFSAERLKGVDSTLKIQPAKLEDSAVYLCASSSDRGFGYTFGSGTRLTVV.

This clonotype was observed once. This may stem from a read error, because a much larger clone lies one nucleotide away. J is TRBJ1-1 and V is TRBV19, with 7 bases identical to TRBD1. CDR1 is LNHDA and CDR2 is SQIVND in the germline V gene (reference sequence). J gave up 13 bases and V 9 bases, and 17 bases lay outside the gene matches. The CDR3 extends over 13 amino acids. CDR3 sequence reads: CASSRDRVSIIFF. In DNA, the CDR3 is TGTGCCAGCAGTCGAGACAGGGTGTCTATCATTTTCTTT.

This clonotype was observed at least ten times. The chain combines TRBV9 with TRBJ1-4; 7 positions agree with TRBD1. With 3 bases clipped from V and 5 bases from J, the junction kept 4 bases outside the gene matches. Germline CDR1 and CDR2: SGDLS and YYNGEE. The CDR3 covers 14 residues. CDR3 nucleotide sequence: TGTGCCAGCAGCGGGACAGGACCCAATGAAAAACTGTTTTTT. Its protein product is CASSGTGPNEKLFF.

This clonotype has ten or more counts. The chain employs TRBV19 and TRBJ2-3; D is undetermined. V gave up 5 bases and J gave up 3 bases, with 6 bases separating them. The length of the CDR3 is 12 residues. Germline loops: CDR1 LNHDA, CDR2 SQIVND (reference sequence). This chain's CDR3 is CASSFRTDTQYF. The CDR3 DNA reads TGTGCCAGTAGTTTCCGGACAGATACGCAGTATTTT.

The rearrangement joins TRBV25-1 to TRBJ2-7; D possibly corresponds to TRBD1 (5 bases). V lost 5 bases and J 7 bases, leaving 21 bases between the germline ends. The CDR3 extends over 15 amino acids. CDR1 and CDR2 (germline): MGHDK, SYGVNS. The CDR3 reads CASSLKGIGTGEQYF. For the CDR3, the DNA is TGTGCCAGCAGTTTAAAGGGGATTGGCACCGGGGAGCAGTACTTC.

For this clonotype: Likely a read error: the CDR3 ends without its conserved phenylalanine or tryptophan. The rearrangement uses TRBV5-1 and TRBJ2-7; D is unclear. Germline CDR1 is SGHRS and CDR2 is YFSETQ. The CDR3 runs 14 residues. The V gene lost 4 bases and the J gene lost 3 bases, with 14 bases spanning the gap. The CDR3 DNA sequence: TGCGCCAGCAGCCCTCCCGGTTGGGTCTACGAGCAGTACTCC. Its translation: CASSPPGWVYEQYS.

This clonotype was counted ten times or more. CDR3 sequence: CGCRDRGRRNTEAFF. The CDR3 DNA reads as TGTGGCTGCCGGGACAGGGGACGGAGGAACACTGAAGCTTTCTTT. The J gene is TRBJ1-1, the V gene TRBV19, with 10 bases matching TRBD1. The V gene's germline CDR1 is LNHDA and CDR2 SQIVND (reference sequence). The CDR3 totals 15 residues.

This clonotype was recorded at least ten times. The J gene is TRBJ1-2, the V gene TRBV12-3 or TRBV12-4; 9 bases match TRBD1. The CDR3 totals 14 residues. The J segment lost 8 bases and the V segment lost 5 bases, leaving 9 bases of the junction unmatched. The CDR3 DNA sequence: TGTGCCAGCAGTACATCCGGGACAGGGAACGGCTACACCTTC. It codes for CASSTSGTGNGYTF.

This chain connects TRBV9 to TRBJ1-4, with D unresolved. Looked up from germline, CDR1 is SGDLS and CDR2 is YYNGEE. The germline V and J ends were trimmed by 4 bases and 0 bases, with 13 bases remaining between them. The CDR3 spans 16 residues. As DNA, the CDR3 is TGTGCCAGCAGCCGAGATTCGAGCGCAACTAATGAAAAACTGTTTTTT. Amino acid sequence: CASSRDSSATNEKLFF.

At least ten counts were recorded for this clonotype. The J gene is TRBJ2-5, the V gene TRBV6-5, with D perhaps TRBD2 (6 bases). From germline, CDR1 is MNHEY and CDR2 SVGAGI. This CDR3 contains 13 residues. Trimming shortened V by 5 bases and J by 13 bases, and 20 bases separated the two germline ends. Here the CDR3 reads CASSAMEGPHWYF. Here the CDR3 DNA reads TGTGCCAGCAGTGCTATGGAGGGCCCGCATTGGTACTTC.

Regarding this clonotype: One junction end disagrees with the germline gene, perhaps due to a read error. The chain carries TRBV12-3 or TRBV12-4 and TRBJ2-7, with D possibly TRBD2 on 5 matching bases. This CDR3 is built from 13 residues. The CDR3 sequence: CASGFVVSEWQYF. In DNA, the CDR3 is TGCGCCAGCGGTTTCGTGGTCAGCGAATGGCAGTACTTC.

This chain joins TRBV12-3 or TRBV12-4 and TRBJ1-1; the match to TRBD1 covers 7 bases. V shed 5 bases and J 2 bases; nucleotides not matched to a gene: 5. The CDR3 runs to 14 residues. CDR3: CASSEQGSNTEAFF. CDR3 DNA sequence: TGTGCCAGCAGTGAACAGGGGAGCAACACTGAAGCTTTCTTT.

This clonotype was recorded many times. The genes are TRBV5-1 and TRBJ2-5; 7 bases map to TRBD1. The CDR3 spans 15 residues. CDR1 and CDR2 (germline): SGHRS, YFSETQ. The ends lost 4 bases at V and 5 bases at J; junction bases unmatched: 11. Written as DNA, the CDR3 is TGCGCCAGCAGCCCCCGGACAGGCGGGCGCGAGACCCAGTACTTC. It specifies CASSPRTGGRETQYF. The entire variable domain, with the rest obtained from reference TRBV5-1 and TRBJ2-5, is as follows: KAGVTQTPRYLIKTRGQQVTLSCSPISGHRSVSWYQQTPGQGLQFLFEYFSETQRNKGNFPGRFSGRQFSNSRSEMNVSTLELGDSALYLCASSPRTGGRETQYFGPGTRLLVL.

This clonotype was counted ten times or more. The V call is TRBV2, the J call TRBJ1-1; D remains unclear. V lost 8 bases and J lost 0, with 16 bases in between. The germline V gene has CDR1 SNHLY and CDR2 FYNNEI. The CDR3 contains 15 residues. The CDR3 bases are TGTGCCAGCCCTGGTGGCAGGTCCTTGAACACTGAAGCTTTCTTT. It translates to CASPGGRSLNTEAFF.

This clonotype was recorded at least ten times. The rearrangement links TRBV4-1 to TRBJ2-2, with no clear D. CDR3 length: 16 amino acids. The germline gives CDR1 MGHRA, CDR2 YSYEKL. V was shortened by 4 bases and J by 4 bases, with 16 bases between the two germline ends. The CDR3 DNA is TGCGCCAGCAGCCCTGGGCCTTTCGAACCCACCGGGGAGCTGTTTTTT. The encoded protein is CASSPGPFEPTGELFF.

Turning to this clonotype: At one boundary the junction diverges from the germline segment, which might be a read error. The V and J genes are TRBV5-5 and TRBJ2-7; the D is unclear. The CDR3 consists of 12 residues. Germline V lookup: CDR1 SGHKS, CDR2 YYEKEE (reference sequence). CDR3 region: CVSSQSAYERYF. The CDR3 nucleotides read TGCGTCAGCAGCCAATCAGCCTACGAGCGGTACTTC.

The CDR3 region is CASSVGAGTNTGELFF. The CDR3 DNA reads as TGTGCCAGCAGCGTAGGAGCGGGTACGAACACCGGGGAGCTGTTTTTT. The genes are TRBV9 and TRBJ2-2; D perhaps matches TRBD2 (6 bases). CDR3 size: 16 residues. Deletions cut 0 bases from V and 0 bases from J, with 9 bases between. The germline CDR1 and CDR2 sequences are SGDLS and YYNGEE. The entire variable domain, with the rest obtained from reference TRBV9 and TRBJ2-2, is as follows: DSGVTQTPKHLITATGQRVTLRCSPRSGDLSVYWYQQSLDQGLQFLIQYYNGEERAKGNILERFSAQQFPDLHSELNLSSLELGDSALYFCASSVGAGTNTGELFFGEGSRLTVL.

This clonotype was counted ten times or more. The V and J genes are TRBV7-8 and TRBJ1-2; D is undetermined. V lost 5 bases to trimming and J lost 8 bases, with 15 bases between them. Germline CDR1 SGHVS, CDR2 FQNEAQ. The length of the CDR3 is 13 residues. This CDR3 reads CASSVGRLGGYTF. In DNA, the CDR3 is TGTGCCAGCAGCGTCGGTCGACTTGGAGGCTACACCTTC.

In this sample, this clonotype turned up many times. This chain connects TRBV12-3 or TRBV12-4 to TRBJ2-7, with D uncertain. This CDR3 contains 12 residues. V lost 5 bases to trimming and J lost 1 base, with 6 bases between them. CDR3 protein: CASSGGSYEQYF. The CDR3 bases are TGTGCCAGCAGTGGTGGGTCCTACGAGCAGTACTTC.

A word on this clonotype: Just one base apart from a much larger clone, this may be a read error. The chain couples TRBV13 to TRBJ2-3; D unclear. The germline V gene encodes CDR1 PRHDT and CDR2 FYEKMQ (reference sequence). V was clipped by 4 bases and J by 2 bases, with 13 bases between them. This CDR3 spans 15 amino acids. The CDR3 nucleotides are TGTGCCAGCAGCTCAACTAACCGAACCACAGATACGCAGTATTTT. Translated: CASSSTNRTTDTQYF.

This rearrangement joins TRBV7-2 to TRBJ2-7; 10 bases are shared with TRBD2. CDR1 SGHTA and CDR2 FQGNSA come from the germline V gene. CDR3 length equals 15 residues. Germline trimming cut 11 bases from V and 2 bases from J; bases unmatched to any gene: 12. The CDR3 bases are TGTGCCTGCGCGGGAGTAGCGGGAGGTACCTACGAGCAGTACTTC. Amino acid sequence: CACAGVAGGTYEQYF.

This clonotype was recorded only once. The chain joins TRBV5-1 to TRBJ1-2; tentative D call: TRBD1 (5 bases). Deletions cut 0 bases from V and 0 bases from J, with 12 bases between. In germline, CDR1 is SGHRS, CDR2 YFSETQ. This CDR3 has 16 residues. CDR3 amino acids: CASSLAPGGANYGYTF. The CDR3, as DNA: TGCGCCAGCAGCTTGGCACCCGGGGGGGCTAACTATGGCTACACCTTC.